This T cell receptor (beta chain) was captured by sequencing in a study of cytomegalovirus exposure and HLA in healthy donors. The wider study: Among the 400 or so donors who were genotyped, over 70% fell in the genetic ancestry cluster that is associated with self-reported Caucasian donors.

Note on this clone: The antigen remains undetermined.

Study-wide points: It was in a later analysis that TCR association rates were seen to vary by HLA locus, highest for DRB1 and lowest for HLA-C. A cluster of highly shared sequence variants was likely a sequencing artifact.

Germline V gives CDR1 SGHTA, CDR2 FQGTGA. The CDR3 sequence is 16 residues long. With 3 bases clipped from V and 2 bases from J, the junction kept 7 bases outside the gene matches. Vbeta (60) and Jbeta (13) primers were used in the PCR. Repertoires were generated with immunoSEQ multiplex PCR, while TCRdb's copy carries only in-frame clones and drops some. The sample has under 200,000 clones, around 77% seen once; the top ten hold about 1.5%. The chain joins TRBV7-3 to TRBJ2-5, with 9 bases identical to TRBD2. The sequencing sample was made of PBMCs. The receptor was derived from a woman younger than 45 in good health and CMV-seronegative. In nucleotides, the CDR3 is TGTGCCAGCAGCTTGGCGGGGGGGCAAAGGCAAGAGACCCAGTACTTC. It specifies CASSLAGGQRQETQYF.